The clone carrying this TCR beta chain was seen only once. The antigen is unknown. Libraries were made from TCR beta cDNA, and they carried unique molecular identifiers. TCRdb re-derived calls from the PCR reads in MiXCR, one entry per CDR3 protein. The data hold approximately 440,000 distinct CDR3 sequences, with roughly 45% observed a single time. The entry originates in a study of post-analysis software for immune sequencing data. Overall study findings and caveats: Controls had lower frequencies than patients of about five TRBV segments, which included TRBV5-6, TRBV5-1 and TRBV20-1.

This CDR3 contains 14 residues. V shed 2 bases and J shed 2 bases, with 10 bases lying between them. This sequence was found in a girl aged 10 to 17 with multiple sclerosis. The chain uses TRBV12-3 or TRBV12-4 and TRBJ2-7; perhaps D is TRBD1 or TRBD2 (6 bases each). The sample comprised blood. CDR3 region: CASSLRRGPYEQYF. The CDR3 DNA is TGTGCCAGCAGTTTACGACGGGGGCCCTACGAGCAGTACTTC.